This T cell receptor beta chain was recovered during a study of Graves' ophthalmopathy and Graves' hyperthyroidism. The study's findings and limits: Blood shared most expanded thyroid clonotypes above 0.001 frequency. A 13-signature model separated ophthalmopathy from stable hyperthyroidism, reaching around 89% sensitivity and 75% to 83% specificity cross-validated.

This clonotype was seen many times. What it recognizes is unknown. Clinical symptoms and serum thyroxine were used for diagnosis; TRAb, thyroid ultrasound and orbital computed tomography were also relied on. What supplied the PBMCs was roughly 10 ml of fresh peripheral blood. Scientists amplified the TCR beta CDR3 regions from RNA transcripts. The first-round RT-PCR employed HTBI primers together with the Qiagen OneStep RT-PCR kit. A multiplex PCR was then performed as the second round. TCRdb used MiXCR to reprocess the multiplex PCR reads, holding one entry per CDR3 protein. The sample has roughly 400,000 distinct CDR3 sequences, about 17% seen once. The sequence was collected from a woman aged 18-29 years with Graves' ophthalmopathy. The source material was peripheral blood.

The CDR3 reads CASSRLDYGYTF. The CDR3 region has the DNA TGTGCCAGCAGCCGGTTGGACTATGGCTACACCTTC. The chain employs TRBV7-9 and TRBJ1-2, with D unresolved. The ends were cut back, 5 bases at V and 3 bases at J, with 7 bases in the middle. Germline-derived CDR1 and CDR2 are SEHNR and FQNEAQ (reference sequence). The CDR3 is 12 residues long.